This TCR beta chain was captured in a study of T-cell reconstitution after alpha-beta-depleted transplantation in children. This clonotype occurred many times. A library of TCRbeta sequences, prepared with unique molecular identifiers, was generated. MiXCR, run by TCRdb on the PCR reads, gives a single entry per CDR3 protein. The table has nearly 550,000 distinct CDR3 sequences, 18% seen once. The V end lost 5 bases, the J end lost 2 bases, and 11 bases lay between the germline ends. The CDR3 is 13 amino acids. CDR1 and CDR2 from the germline V gene are SGHRS and YFSETQ. J is TRBJ2-7 and V is TRBV5-1; tentative D call: TRBD1 (5 bases). The receptor's source is a human donor who donated a stem cell graft to a child with acute lymphoblastic leukemia. Sequencing used PBMCs from the stem cell graft donor, obtained from the stem cell graft. This CDR3 is CASRLDTTYEQYF. CDR3 sequence (DNA): TGCGCCAGCAGGCTGGACACCACCTACGAGCAGTACTTC.